The 26 T cell receptor beta chains below were found in one sample sequenced in a study of OX40 agonist ivuxolimab in advanced cancers. Clones were sequenced by immunoSEQ multiplex PCR, and TCRdb holds only the in-frame ones, with some missing. Of about 5,800 clones detected, 70% to 85% appear once; the ten largest clones hold about an eighth. The material sequenced was CD4+ or CD8+ T cells sorted from blood, taken in a trial of the OX40 agonist ivuxolimab. The receptors were gathered from an adult with an advanced solid tumor such as melanoma, head and neck, liver or kidney cancer.

The chain employs TRBV6-5 and TRBJ2-1; TRBD1 might be the D (5 bases). Trimming pared 0 bases from V and 9 bases from J, leaving 18 bases between. Germline V CDR1 and CDR2: MNHEY, SVGAGI. The CDR3 is 16 residues long. The CDR3 nucleotides are TGTGCCAGCAGTTACTCGATTTTCGGCAGGGATAGTGAGCAGTTCTTC. It encodes CASSYSIFGRDSEQFF.

This clone appeared a single time. The rearrangement uses TRBV4-2 and TRBJ2-5; 8 bases map to TRBD2. This CDR3 contains 13 residues. Losses at the gene ends were 0 bases for V and 9 bases for J; bases not matched to a gene: 3. CDR1 and CDR2 from the germline V gene are LGHNA and YNFKEQ. CDR3 loop: CASSQDLLAAQYF. CDR3 nucleotides: TGTGCCAGCAGCCAAGATTTACTAGCGGCCCAGTACTTC.

V is TRBV11-2 and J is TRBJ2-1; perhaps TRBD2 as D (6 bases). Germline loops: CDR1 SGHAT, CDR2 FQNNGV. The CDR3 is made up of 13 amino acids. Trimming took 0 bases from V and 8 from J, leaving 8 bases between them. This CDR3 is CASSLEWGDEQFF. The CDR3 DNA reads as TGTGCCAGCAGCTTAGAGTGGGGGGATGAGCAGTTCTTC.

The rearrangement joins TRBV9 to TRBJ2-1; D is unclear. The CDR3 is 12 residues long. V was trimmed by 5 bases and J by 7 bases, leaving 10 bases between them. The V gene's germline CDR1 is SGDLS and CDR2 YYNGEE. The CDR3, as DNA: TGTGCCAGCAGATCAGAGGAAAATGAGCAGTTCTTC. Protein product: CASRSEENEQFF.

CDR3 protein: CASTGGSYEQYF. The CDR3 DNA follows: TGTGCCAGCACGGGGGGTTCCTACGAGCAGTACTTC. This sequence joins TRBV2 and TRBJ2-7; 7 bases match TRBD2. The CDR3 consists of 12 residues. Trimming took 7 bases from V and 1 from J; bases not matched to a gene: 1. The V gene's germline CDR1 is SNHLY and CDR2 FYNNEI.

The chain has TRBV9 and TRBJ2-1, with 14 nucleotides matching TRBD2. The germline CDR1 and CDR2 sequences are SGDLS and YYNGEE. The junction had 7 bases not matched to a gene; V was cut back by 1 base and J by 1 base. The CDR3 covers 19 residues. The CDR3 reads CASSVSGLAGVKSYNEQFF. The CDR3 bases are TGTGCCAGCAGCGTATCGGGACTAGCGGGAGTTAAATCCTACAATGAGCAGTTCTTC.

This rearrangement joins TRBV5-6 to TRBJ1-2; perhaps TRBD1 as D (5 bases). Germline V lookup: CDR1 SGHDT, CDR2 YYEEEE. V was shortened by 0 bases and J by 3 bases, with 9 bases between the two germline ends. The CDR3 is 14 amino acids. This CDR3 reads CASSLEGTDYGYTF. DNA of the CDR3: TGTGCCAGCAGCTTGGAGGGGACGGACTATGGCTACACCTTC. Variable domain in full (rest from reference TRBV5-6 and TRBJ1-2): DAGVTQSPTHLIKTRGQQVTLRCSPKSGHDTVSWYQQALGQGPQFIFQYYEEEERQRGNFPDRFSGHQFPNYSSELNVNALLLGDSALYLCASSLEGTDYGYTFGSGTRLTVV.

The chain links TRBV18 to TRBJ2-1, with 7 bases matching TRBD1. Germline CDR1 is KGHSH and CDR2 is LQKENI. The CDR3 contains 16 residues. Unmatched junction bases numbered 5, after V lost 3 bases and J lost 0 bases. The CDR3 region is CASSPYTGDSYNEQFF. In nucleotides, the CDR3 is TGTGCCAGCTCACCCTACACAGGGGACTCCTACAATGAGCAGTTCTTC.

The chain combines TRBV28 with TRBJ2-1; 7 positions match TRBD1. Unmatched junction bases numbered 7, after V lost 4 bases and J lost 7 bases. Germline V gene sequence: CDR1 MDHEN, CDR2 SYDVKM. This CDR3 has 14 amino acids. The CDR3 spells CASSYTGVGNEQFF. As DNA, the CDR3 is TGTGCCAGCAGTTATACAGGGGTAGGTAATGAGCAGTTCTTC.

The rearrangement links TRBV5-6 to TRBJ2-3; TRBD2 aligns across 8 bases. The trim removed 0 bases at V and 2 bases at J, leaving 11 bases unmatched. The CDR3 runs to 18 residues. The germline V gene encodes CDR1 SGHDT and CDR2 YYEEEE. The CDR3 region has the DNA TGTGCCAGCAGCTTGGCCCTCAGGCGGGGGGAGATCACAGATACGCAGTATTTT. Amino acid sequence: CASSLALRRGEITDTQYF. Based on the CDR3 plus reference TRBV5-6 and TRBJ2-3, the full variable domain is DAGVTQSPTHLIKTRGQQVTLRCSPKSGHDTVSWYQQALGQGPQFIFQYYEEEERQRGNFPDRFSGHQFPNYSSELNVNALLLGDSALYLCASSLALRRGEITDTQYFGPGTRLTVL.

The chain carries TRBV6-5 and TRBJ2-1, with a possible D match to TRBD2 (6 bases). V was pared by 7 bases and J by 0 bases, with 13 bases between. Germline V gene sequence: CDR1 MNHEY, CDR2 SVGAGI. CDR3 length equals 15 residues. The CDR3 nucleotides read TGTGCCAGCAAAGCGGGTGGGAGCTCCTACAATGAGCAGTTCTTC. It translates to CASKAGGSSYNEQFF.

The genes are TRBV4-1 and TRBJ2-5, with a tentative D call TRBD1 (6 bases). V was trimmed by 1 base and J by 0 bases, leaving 6 bases between them. The CDR3 runs 14 residues. Germline V lookup: CDR1 MGHRA, CDR2 YSYEKL. For the CDR3, the DNA is TGCGCCAGCAGCCAAGGGGACAACCAAGAGACCCAGTACTTC. As protein: CASSQGDNQETQYF.

The chain recombines TRBV9 with TRBJ2-3, with a tentative D call TRBD2 (6 bases). The germline gives CDR1 SGDLS, CDR2 YYNGEE. The V end was cut by 4 bases, the J end by 5 bases, with 14 bases between. The CDR3 consists of 14 residues. The CDR3: CASSPPTSLDTQYF. CDR3 in DNA: TGTGCCAGCAGCCCTCCGACTAGTTTAGATACGCAGTATTTT.

The chain uses TRBV28 and TRBJ2-7; 8 bases match TRBD2. The germline V gene has CDR1 MDHEN and CDR2 SYDVKM. V lost 1 base, J lost 0 bases, and 2 bases stayed unmatched. There are 15 residues in the CDR3. CDR3 DNA: TGTGCCAGCAGTTTATCGGGGGGGAACTCCTACGAGCAGTACTTC. This sequence encodes CASSLSGGNSYEQYF.

The genes are TRBV5-1 and TRBJ2-7; 12 bases line up with TRBD1. Trimming at V came to 4 bases and at J to 4 bases, leaving 6 bases not matched to a gene. Per the germline V gene, CDR1 is SGHRS and CDR2 is YFSETQ. The CDR3 is 15 amino acids. In nucleotides, the CDR3 is TGCGCCAGCAGCGTAGGGACAGGGGGCAGGTACGAGCAGTACTTC. It translates to CASSVGTGGRYEQYF.

This chain uses TRBV7-9 with TRBJ2-1; D uncertain. Germline V gives CDR1 SEHNR, CDR2 FQNEAQ (reference sequence). The CDR3 length is 12 residues. The V end was cut by 5 bases, the J end by 8 bases, with 10 bases between. The CDR3 spells CASSQNPDEQFF. DNA of the CDR3: TGTGCCAGCAGCCAAAACCCCGATGAGCAGTTCTTC.

This clone was found once. This CDR3 is also generated by other DNA sequences in the sample. J is TRBJ1-1 and V is TRBV10-3, with a weak D call TRBD1 (5 bases). The CDR3 totals 17 residues. Germline-derived CDR1 and CDR2 are ENHRY and SYGVKD. V was clipped by 7 bases and J by 1 base, with 22 bases between them. CDR3 amino acids: CAITEGQGGVGNTEAFF. CDR3 sequence (DNA): TGTGCCATCACCGAAGGTCAGGGTGGGGTGGGGAACACTGAAGCTTTCTTT.

This clone came up a few times. The V call is TRBV15, the J call TRBJ1-2; no firm D call. From germline, CDR1 is LNHNV and CDR2 YYDKDF (reference sequence). Trimming shortened V by 3 bases and J by 6 bases, and 5 bases separated the two germline ends. The CDR3 runs to 11 residues. This CDR3 reads CATSSENGYTF. CDR3 coding DNA: TGTGCCACCAGCAGCGAGAATGGCTACACCTTC.

This chain joins TRBV9 and TRBJ2-7, with D tentatively TRBD1 or TRBD2 (6 bases each). The CDR3 totals 14 residues. Germline values: CDR1 SGDLS, CDR2 YYNGEE. Trimming took 0 bases from V and 5 from J, leaving 12 bases between them. The CDR3 DNA follows: TGTGCCAGCAGCGTAGAGGCGGAGGGGGACGAGCAGTACTTC. Translating it yields CASSVEAEGDEQYF.

The chain combines TRBV28 with TRBJ2-5; a weak D match, TRBD2 (5 bases). CDR1 MDHEN and CDR2 SYDVKM come from the germline V gene. This CDR3 region has 14 residues. The V gene lost 4 bases and the J gene lost 3 bases, with 12 bases spanning the gap. The CDR3 DNA is TGTGCCAGCAGTTCAAGGACTGGAGAAGAGACCCAGTACTTC. Its translation is CASSSRTGEETQYF.

In its sample, this clone was seen a few times. The V and J genes are TRBV6-1 and TRBJ1-6; 9 nucleotides align to TRBD1. The germline V gene has CDR1 MNHNS and CDR2 SASEGT. The CDR3 has 14 amino acids. Trimming removed 4 bases from V and 9 bases from J; junction bases left unmatched: 4. The CDR3 sequence is CASSGDRESSPLHF. Written as DNA, the CDR3 is TGTGCCAGCAGTGGGGACAGGGAGAGTTCACCCCTCCACTTT.

The chain uses TRBV2 and TRBJ1-5; D is unclear. CDR1 is SNHLY and CDR2 is FYNNEI in the germline V gene. The CDR3 consists of 12 residues. V was shortened by 10 bases and J by 6 bases, with 13 bases between the two germline ends. Written as DNA, the CDR3 is TGTGCCAACCGCGGATGGGCTCAGCCCCAGCATTTT. It yields the protein CANRGWAQPQHF.

The V gene is TRBV19, the J gene TRBJ1-4; TRBD1 is a possible D gene (5 bases). Trimming removed 6 bases from V and 5 bases from J, with 19 bases in between. Germline V CDR1 and CDR2: LNHDA, SQIVND (reference sequence). The CDR3 runs 16 residues. The CDR3 region is CASSLPPGHRNEKLFF. The CDR3 bases are TGTGCCAGTAGCCTCCCACCAGGACACCGAAATGAAAAACTGTTTTTT.

The genes are TRBV9 and TRBJ2-1; the D is unclear. In germline, CDR1 is SGDLS, CDR2 YYNGEE. The V end was cut by 2 bases, the J end by 2 bases, with 11 bases between. This CDR3 region has 15 residues. The CDR3 protein is CASSVAAWAYNEQFF. In nucleotides, the CDR3 is TGTGCCAGCAGCGTCGCCGCCTGGGCCTACAATGAGCAGTTCTTC.

The V call is TRBV9, the J call TRBJ1-4, with D possibly matching TRBD1 (5 bases). CDR1 is SGDLS, CDR2 YYNGEE, per germline. The CDR3 is 15 amino acids. Trimming removed 3 bases at V and 3 bases at J, with 12 bases between. DNA for the CDR3: TGTGCCAGCAGCGGACGGGGGTCCTCTAATGAAAAACTGTTTTTT. Protein sequence: CASSGRGSSNEKLFF.

Written as DNA, the CDR3 is TGTGCCAGCAGTGCACTCGGGGGAATTGACACTGAAGCTTTCTTT. Translating it yields CASSALGGIDTEAFF. V gene TRBV27 combines with J gene TRBJ1-1; weak D call: TRBD1 (5 bases). V gave up 5 bases and J gave up 3 bases, with 16 bases separating them. CDR1 and CDR2 from the germline V gene are MNHEY and SMNVEV (reference sequence). This CDR3 region has 15 residues.